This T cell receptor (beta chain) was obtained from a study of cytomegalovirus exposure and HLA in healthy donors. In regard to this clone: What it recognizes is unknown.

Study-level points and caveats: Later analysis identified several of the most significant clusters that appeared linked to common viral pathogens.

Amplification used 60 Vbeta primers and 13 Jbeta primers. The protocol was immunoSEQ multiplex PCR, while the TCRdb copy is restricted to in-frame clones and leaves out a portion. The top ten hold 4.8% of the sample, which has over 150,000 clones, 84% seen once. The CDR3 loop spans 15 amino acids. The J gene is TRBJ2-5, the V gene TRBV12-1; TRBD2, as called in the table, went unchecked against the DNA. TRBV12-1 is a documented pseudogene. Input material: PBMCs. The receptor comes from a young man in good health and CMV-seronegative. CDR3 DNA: TGTGCCAGCAGCAATACCACCTTCGAGGGAAAGACCCAGTACTTC. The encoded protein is CASSNTTFEGKTQYF.